The rows below give T cell receptor beta chains drawn from one sample of a study of T cell clonotyping in hematopoietic cell transplantation. Sequencing used immunoSEQ multiplex PCR; TCRdb keeps in-frame clones, though not all of them. This table has around 8,300 clones, about three fifths appearing once. The sample was peripheral blood mononuclear cells, taken 100 days after allogeneic stem cell transplant. The receptors shown here come from a male patient between 60 and 69 years old who had an allogeneic stem cell transplant from an unrelated donor, so the T cells may come from the graft donor. Some clones in this sample may be carry-over from other donors' samples. Both conserved end residues are part of each CDR3. The D gene is left open where the match is weak. Size is stated for part of the rows, as once, few or many counts, or as a class when the clone is expanded.

TRBV5-6	-	-	TRBJ2-7	TGTGCCAGCAGCTTTAGGGGCCCTTACTACGAGCAGTACTTC	CASSFRGPYYEQYF
TRBV27	few	TRBD2	TRBJ2-7	TGTGCCAGCAGCAGACTAGCTGGTGAGCAGTACTTC	CASSRLAGEQYF
TRBV11-2	few	-	TRBJ1-3	TGTGCCAGCAGCTTAGTATCCGGAAACACCATATATTTT	CASSLVSGNTIYF
TRBV15	few	-	TRBJ1-4	TGTGCCACCAGCAGATCGACGGTCGAGAATGAAAAACTGTTTTTT	CATSRSTVENEKLFF
TRBV4-1	medium-sized	-	TRBJ1-2	TGCGCCAGCAGCCAAGAGGCGGCGTTGTATGGCTACACCTTC	CASSQEAALYGYTF
TRBV30	-	TRBD1	TRBJ1-2	TGTGCCTGGAGCCGGGACAGGTCTTCCTATGGCTACACCTTC	CAWSRDRSSYGYTF
TRBV9	-	TRBD1	TRBJ1-2	TGTGCCAGCAGCGGTTCCCGGGACAGGGGGCGCCTTATCTATGGCTACACCTTC	CASSGSRDRGRLIYGYTF
TRBV9	once	-	TRBJ1-1	TGTGCCAGCAGCGTAGTGGCCACCCAAAACACTGAAGCTTTCTTT	CASSVVATQNTEAFF
TRBV25-1	-	TRBD1	TRBJ1-2	TGTGCCAGCAGTACCTACGCCCCGGGACAGTACACCTTC	CASSTYAPGQYTF
TRBV29-1	-	TRBD1	TRBJ2-1	TGCAGCGTTGAGACCCCCGGGACAGGGGTCTACAATGAGCAGTTCTTC	CSVETPGTGVYNEQFF
TRBV2	-	TRBD1	TRBJ2-3	TGTGCCAGCAGTGAATTTGGACAGGGAACGTACACAGATACGCAGTATTTT	CASSEFGQGTYTDTQYF
TRBV19	-	-	TRBJ1-2	TGTGCCAGTAGTGAACGACTCTACAAGGACTATGGCTACACCTTC	CASSERLYKDYGYTF
TRBV6-5	-	-	TRBJ2-1	TGTGCCAGCAGTTACCGGCCGGTCCATGAGCAGTTCTTC	CASSYRPVHEQFF
TRBV11-1	-	-	TRBJ1-6	TGTGCCAGCAGCTCCCGGGAGGAAGTAAATTCACCCCTCCACTTT	CASSSREEVNSPLHF
TRBV7-6	few	-	TRBJ1-6	TGTGCCAGCAGCCTCTCCTATAATTCACCCCTCCACTTT	CASSLSYNSPLHF
TRBV10-3	once	-	TRBJ1-1	TGTGCCATCAGTGGGCTGGGGGCCACTGAAGCTTTCTTT	CAISGLGATEAFF
TRBV29-1	-	TRBD1	TRBJ1-1	TGCAGCGTTGAAGCCCCCCGAGGGGGCCAGAACACTGAAGCTTTCTTT	CSVEAPRGGQNTEAFF
TRBV5-1	-	-	TRBJ1-5	TGCGCCAGCAGCTTGGAGAGTCCAAATCAGCCCCAGCATTTT	CASSLESPNQPQHF
TRBV29-1	-	-	TRBJ2-5	TGCAGCGTCGCGGAAATGGGGGAGACCCAGTACTTC	CSVAEMGETQYF
TRBV6-4	-	TRBD1	TRBJ1-2	TGTGCCAGCAGTCCGCTCCAGGGGGGAGACTATGGCTACACCTTC	CASSPLQGGDYGYTF
TRBV6-1	medium-sized	-	TRBJ2-3	TGTGCCAGCAGTGAAGCTCTGGCAGGGCGTAGCACAGATACGCAGTATTTT	CASSEALAGRSTDTQYF
TRBV11-2	-	TRBD1	TRBJ2-7	TGTGCCAGCAGCTTAAACGCCAGGGGGTCCGAGCAGTACTTC	CASSLNARGSEQYF
TRBV7-9	-	-	TRBJ1-2	TGTGCCAGCAGCTTAGATGGGGGGAGCTATGGCTACACCTTC	CASSLDGGSYGYTF
TRBV18	few	-	TRBJ2-7	TGTGCCAGCTCACCTGGATCGTCCTACGAGCAGTACTTC	CASSPGSSYEQYF
TRBV9	few	-	TRBJ1-1	TGTGCCAGCAGCGTAGCTCAGGGGAACACTGAAGCTTTCTTT	CASSVAQGNTEAFF
TRBV10-2	-	-	TRBJ2-3	TGCGCCAGCAGTGAATCCGCGGATACGCAGTATTTT	CASSESADTQYF
TRBV6-5	-	TRBD1	TRBJ1-2	TGTGCCAGCAGTTACCTTGACAGGGGCCCCTATGGCTACACCTTC	CASSYLDRGPYGYTF
TRBV2	once	-	TRBJ2-3	TGTGCCAGCAGTGAGGGGCAGGGTGGAGATACGCAGTATTTT	CASSEGQGGDTQYF
TRBV7-9	-	TRBD2	TRBJ2-2	TGTGCCAGCAGCTCTCTAGCGGAGCACACCGGGGAGCTGTTTTTT	CASSSLAEHTGELFF
TRBV2	-	TRBD2	TRBJ2-5	TGTGCCAGCAGGTTACTAGCGGGGGGGCAAGAGACCCAGTACTTC	CASRLLAGGQETQYF
TRBV6-5	medium-sized	TRBD1	TRBJ1-6	TGTGCCAGCAGCCCGCGGACAGGGAATTCACCCCTCCACTTT	CASSPRTGNSPLHF
TRBV19	-	TRBD1	TRBJ1-1	TGTGCCAGTAGTACCCCCGGGACAGGGGCGGGCACTGAAGCTTTCTTT	CASSTPGTGAGTEAFF
TRBV6-1	medium-sized	-	TRBJ1-1	TGTGCCAGCAGTGAAGCGCCGGTGGGGAACACTGAAGCTTTCTTT	CASSEAPVGNTEAFF
TRBV15	few	TRBD2	TRBJ2-2	TGTGCCACCAGCAGAGATGGGCGGGAGGGCGGGGAGCTGTTTTTT	CATSRDGREGGELFF
TRBV13	medium-sized	-	TRBJ2-6	TGTGCCAGCAGCTTAGGCAGGGGAATCTCTGGGGCCAACGTCCTGACTTTC	CASSLGRGISGANVLTF
TRBV9	-	-	TRBJ2-7	TGTGCCAGCAGCGTAGGGTCCTTTGGAAACGAGCAGTACTTC	CASSVGSFGNEQYF
TRBV21-1	-	-	TRBJ1-5	TGTGCCACCCCCGTTCCCCAGCATTTT	CATPVPQHF
TRBV5-6	few	TRBD1	TRBJ2-7	TGTGCCAGCAGCTCTTTCGGGACAGGGGGCTCCTACGAGCAGTACTTC	CASSSFGTGGSYEQYF
TRBV19	-	-	TRBJ2-1	TGTGCCAGTAGTATAGTTGAGGGGGGCTACAATGAGCAGTTCTTC	CASSIVEGGYNEQFF
TRBV10-3	-	-	TRBJ2-7	TGTGCCATCAGTGAGTCTAGGGGTTCCTTATCCTACGAGCAGTACTTC	CAISESRGSLSYEQYF
TRBV14	once	TRBD1	TRBJ2-1	TGTGCCAGCAGCCAAGATGGACAGGGGCTCACGGAGCAGTTCTTC	CASSQDGQGLTEQFF
TRBV19	-	-	TRBJ1-1	TGTGCCAGTAGTATTTACGGGCAGAACACTGAAGCTTTCTTT	CASSIYGQNTEAFF
TRBV6-6	once	TRBD1	TRBJ2-1	TGTGCCAGCAGATCGGACAGGGGGCAATCCTACAATGAGCAGTTCTTC	CASRSDRGQSYNEQFF
TRBV5-1	-	-	TRBJ1-1	TGCGCCAGCAGCCCAAGCTACGGCACTGAAGCTTTCTTT	CASSPSYGTEAFF
TRBV30	once	-	TRBJ1-2	TGTGCCTGGTTAGCAGACCTTGCCTATGGCTACACCTTC	CAWLADLAYGYTF
TRBV5-1	-	TRBD2	TRBJ2-2	TGCGCCAGCAGCTTGGTAGGCGGGGGAAGCACCGGGGAGCTGTTTTTT	CASSLVGGGSTGELFF
TRBV6-4	-	-	TRBJ1-5	TGTGCCAGCAGTTTAGGTAGGCAGGCTTTTCAGCCCCAGCATTTT	CASSLGRQAFQPQHF
TRBV10-3	medium-sized	-	TRBJ2-2	TGTGCCATCAGTGACGTGATAATTCCTATGGGGACCGGGGAGCTGTTTTTT	CAISDVIIPMGTGELFF
TRBV10-2	medium-sized	TRBD1	TRBJ1-1	TGCGCCAGCACTCATGGGGGACAGGGGGGGTTCGGGACTTTCTTT	CASTHGGQGGFGTFF
TRBV29-1	once	-	TRBJ1-1	TGCAGCGTTGCTAGGGGCACTGAAGCTTTCTTT	CSVARGTEAFF
TRBV30	-	-	TRBJ2-2	TGTGCCTGGAGTGTATGGGGTACGGCCGGGGAGCTGTTTTTT	CAWSVWGTAGELFF
TRBV7-9	-	TRBD2	TRBJ2-3	TGTGCCAGTGGGGCTAGCGGGAACACAGATACGCAGTATTTT	CASGASGNTDTQYF
TRBV5-8	medium-sized	-	TRBJ1-1	TGTGCCAGCAGCTTACCCGGGCGGGGAAGGACTACCGGAGCTTTCTTT	CASSLPGRGRTTGAFF
TRBV6-5	-	TRBD1	TRBJ2-2	TGTGCCAGCAGCAAGACAGGGGACGGGGAGCTGTTTTTT	CASSKTGDGELFF
TRBV7-3	-	-	TRBJ2-7	TGTGCCAGCAGCTTAGACCCGGCGGCGACGGGCTACGAGCAGTACTTC	CASSLDPAATGYEQYF
TRBV6-5	-	-	TRBJ1-3	TGTGCCAGCAGTTCTCCTCAGGGGTCTGGAAACACCATATATTTT	CASSSPQGSGNTIYF
TRBV6-6	-	TRBD1	TRBJ1-2	TGTGCCAGCAGTACTGGACAGGACTATGGCTACACCTTC	CASSTGQDYGYTF